A selection of T cell receptor beta chains follows, all from one sample in a study of T-cell memory formation after mild COVID-19. TCRdb independently ran MiXCR on the 5' RACE reads; one entry per CDR3 protein. The repertoire consists of 100,000 to 150,000 distinct CDR3 sequences, with 17% occurring once and the leading ten covering 5.2%. The sequencing sample was made of PBMCs or a T cell subset sorted from them (not recorded which). The origin of the receptors is a young man who had mild COVID-19 (a few samples of this study predate the infection). Cell type and time point are not known. Both conserved end residues are trimmed from each CDR3.

V gene	J gene	CDR3 protein
TRBV12-3/TRBV12-4	TRBJ2-7	ASSRQGGGEQY
TRBV5-1	TRBJ2-2	ASSLGGRTGELF
TRBV7-2	TRBJ1-1	ASGQGSGAEAF
TRBV11-2	TRBJ1-1	ASSLGGYEAF
TRBV5-1	TRBJ2-7	ASSFSGQGPYEQY
TRBV5-1	TRBJ1-2	ASSLTGTQSYGYT
TRBV7-3	TRBJ1-6	ASSLAGQGVSPLH
TRBV11-2	TRBJ2-3	ASSTRARDTDTQY
TRBV20-1	TRBJ2-2	SAKNPLNTGELF
TRBV7-2	TRBJ2-5	ASSQDSQTQY
TRBV3-1	TRBJ1-1	ASSQVGNTEAF
TRBV10-3	TRBJ2-3	ATEGAGGSDTQY
TRBV4-3	TRBJ2-5	ASSQGLADQETQY
TRBV6-5	TRBJ2-2	ASSYGRGSTGELF
TRBV12-3/TRBV12-4	TRBJ1-2	ASSFRRVPSVDGYT
TRBV5-1	TRBJ2-5	ASSSGTGRQETQY
TRBV5-1	TRBJ2-6	ASSLEAGAGANVLT
TRBV6-5	TRBJ1-4	ASSYSGATNEKLF
TRBV11-2	TRBJ2-1	ASSSDGLAGGSEQF
TRBV7-2	TRBJ2-3	ASSFATTGDTQY
TRBV18	TRBJ2-2	ASSPLAAAPGSCF
TRBV6-1	TRBJ2-2	ASSTGNANTGELF
TRBV7-3	TRBJ1-2	ASSPDGLGYT
TRBV7-9	TRBJ2-3	ASSWGPNTQY
TRBV4-1	TRBJ2-5	ASSLLPGGAEVEETQY
TRBV5-5	TRBJ2-2	ATTTGANTGELF
TRBV4-2	TRBJ2-4	ASSQDPLDRLPKNIQY
TRBV5-1	TRBJ1-4	ASSLGPENNEKLF
TRBV9	TRBJ1-1	ASSVGAGENTEAF
TRBV6-2/TRBV6-3	TRBJ2-1	ASRLRWLAGSEQF
TRBV20-1	TRBJ2-6	SAIRTEGANVLT
TRBV7-3	TRBJ2-2	ASRPSRGNTGELF
TRBV7-3	TRBJ2-6	ASSLNPLGDSGANVLT
TRBV12-3/TRBV12-4	TRBJ1-2	ASSLWGSRNYGYT
TRBV24-1	TRBJ2-1	ATSVAGGLLGENEQF
TRBV12-3/TRBV12-4	TRBJ2-2	ASSLVPGSPKHTGELF
TRBV7-6	TRBJ2-2	ASSFYGTGSIGELF
TRBV12-3/TRBV12-4	TRBJ2-5	ASSPRTGKIQENQY
TRBV7-2	TRBJ2-4	ASSLVTKNIQY
TRBV9	TRBJ2-5	ASSVGQGGQETQY
TRBV12-3/TRBV12-4	TRBJ1-1	ASSPGRVNTEAF
TRBV9	TRBJ2-1	ASSERGVYNEQF
TRBV4-3	TRBJ2-1	ASSQDRLGPISYNEQF
TRBV4-3	TRBJ1-2	ASSQGGTNYGYT
TRBV29-1	TRBJ2-2	SVGQGAGELF
TRBV7-9	TRBJ2-5	ASSHRGQETQY
TRBV5-1	TRBJ2-1	ASSLALAADSYNEQF
TRBV6-5	TRBJ2-5	ASSHQETQY
TRBV4-2	TRBJ2-5	ASSRETSIRETQY
TRBV5-6	TRBJ2-3	ASSLQLAGGTDTQY
TRBV7-9	TRBJ1-1	ASSLVITEAF
TRBV19	TRBJ1-1	ASGQGPTEAF
TRBV7-9	TRBJ1-6	ASSLERTGVVKSPLH
TRBV7-8	TRBJ1-1	ASSEDLDTEAF
TRBV4-2	TRBJ2-3	ASSQDKIFTDTQY
TRBV29-1	TRBJ2-5	SVDRNQETQY
TRBV6-1	TRBJ2-7	ASSEGDFYEQY